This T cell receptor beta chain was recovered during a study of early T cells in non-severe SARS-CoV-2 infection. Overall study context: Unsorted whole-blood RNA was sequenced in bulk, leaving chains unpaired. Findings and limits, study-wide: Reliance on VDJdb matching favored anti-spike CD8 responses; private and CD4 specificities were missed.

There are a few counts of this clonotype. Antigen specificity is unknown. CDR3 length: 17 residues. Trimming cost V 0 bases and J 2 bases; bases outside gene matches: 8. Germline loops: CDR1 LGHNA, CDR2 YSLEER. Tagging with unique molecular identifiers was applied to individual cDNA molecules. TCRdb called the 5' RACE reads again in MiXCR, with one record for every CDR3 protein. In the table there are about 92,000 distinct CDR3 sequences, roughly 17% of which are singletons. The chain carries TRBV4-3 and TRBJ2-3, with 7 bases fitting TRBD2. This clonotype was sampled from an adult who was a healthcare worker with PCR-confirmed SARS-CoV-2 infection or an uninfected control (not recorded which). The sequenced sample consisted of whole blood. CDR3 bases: TGCGCCAGCAGCCAAGATCCTCTAGCGGCCTTCACAGATACGCAGTATTTT. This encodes CASSQDPLAAFTDTQYF.